The present TCR beta chain was sequenced within a study of T-cell memory formation after mild COVID-19. Study background: TCR clusters mostly belonged to single donors.

Each CDR3 protein gets one entry after TCRdb re-called the 5' RACE reads with MiXCR. This sample has roughly 100,000 distinct CDR3 sequences, with about 18% found just once. Broader study findings: Contracting clones from day 15 to 85 showed balanced CD4/CD8; later expanders favored CD4+. The CD4+ clones that contracted clustered mainly within CM and EM, and the CD8+ clones concentrated in EMRA. The finding that pre-infection memory included some responding clones suggested that cross-reactive memory joined.

On this clonotype itself: What it binds is unknown.

Germline-derived CDR1 and CDR2 are SQVTM and ANQGSEA. Trimming left V 1 base short and J 2 bases short, with 15 bases between. This CDR3 contains 16 residues. The rearrangement uses TRBV29-1 and TRBJ2-1; D is unresolved. The source of this sequence is an adult woman who had mild COVID-19 (a few samples of this study predate the infection). Cell type and time point are not known. The specimen sequenced was PBMCs or a T cell subset sorted from them (not recorded which). The CDR3 DNA reads as TGCAGCGTTGAAGCTTGGGCACCAGGCCCCTACAATGAGCAGTTCTTC. It yields the protein CSVEAWAPGPYNEQFF.